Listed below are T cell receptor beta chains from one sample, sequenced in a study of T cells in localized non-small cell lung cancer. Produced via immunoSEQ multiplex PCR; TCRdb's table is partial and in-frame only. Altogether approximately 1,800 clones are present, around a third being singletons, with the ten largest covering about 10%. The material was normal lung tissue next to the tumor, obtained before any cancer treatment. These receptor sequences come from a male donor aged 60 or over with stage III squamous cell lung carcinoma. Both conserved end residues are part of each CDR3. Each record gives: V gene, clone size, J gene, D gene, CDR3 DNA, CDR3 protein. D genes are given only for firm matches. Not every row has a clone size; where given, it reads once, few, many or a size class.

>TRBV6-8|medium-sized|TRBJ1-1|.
TGTGCCAGCAGTTATCGGTCAGCAGGGCGGTGGAACACTGAAGCTTTCTTT
CASSYRSAGRWNTEAFF
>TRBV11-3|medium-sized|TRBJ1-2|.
TGTGCCAGCAGCACCACCGGGGGCTTTAACTATGGCTACACCTTC
CASSTTGGFNYGYTF
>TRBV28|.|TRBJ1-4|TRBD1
TGTGCCAGCAGTCCCACCACAGGGGCCCCAACTAATGAAAAACTGTTTTTT
CASSPTTGAPTNEKLFF
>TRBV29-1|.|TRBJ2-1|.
TGCAGCGTTGCCAACAGGGCCCTTTACAATGAGCAGTTCTTC
CSVANRALYNEQFF
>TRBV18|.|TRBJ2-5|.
TGTGCCAGCTCACCTCAGGGACCTGGAGAGACCCAGTACTTC
CASSPQGPGETQYF
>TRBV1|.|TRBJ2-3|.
TGCGCCAGCAGCCAAGGCCAGCGGGGGGATACAGATACGCAATATTTT
CASSQGQRGDTDTQYF
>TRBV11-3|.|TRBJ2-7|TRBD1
TGTGCCAGCAGCTTCCCGGGACAGGGGATCTACGAGCAGTACTTC
CASSFPGQGIYEQYF
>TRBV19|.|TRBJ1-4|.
TGTGCCAGTAGCCGCGCTGGCGAAAAACTGTTTTTT
CASSRAGEKLFF
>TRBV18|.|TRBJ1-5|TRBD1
TGTGCCAGCTCCTCGGGACAGGGTAGGACTCAGCCCCAGCATTTT
CASSSGQGRTQPQHF
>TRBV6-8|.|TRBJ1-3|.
TGTGCCATCGGGACCTTTGGAAACACCATATATTTT
CAIGTFGNTIYF
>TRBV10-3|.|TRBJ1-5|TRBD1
TGTGCCAGCTCTCTGGACAGGAACAATCAGCCCCAGCATTTT
CASSLDRNNQPQHF
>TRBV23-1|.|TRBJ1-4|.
TGCGCCAGCAGCCCCAAGGGCGGCAGGGGTGCAACTAATGAAAAACTGTTTTTT
CASSPKGGRGATNEKLFF
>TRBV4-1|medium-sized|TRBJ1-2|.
TGCGCCAGCAGCCAAGTTATGAGTGGCGGGGGCTATGGCTACACCTTC
CASSQVMSGGGYGYTF
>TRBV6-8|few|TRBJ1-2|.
TGTGCCAGCAGCCCGGCGGGGGCCGGCTACACCTTC
CASSPAGAGYTF
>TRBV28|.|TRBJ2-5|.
TGTGCCAGCAGTACCATCCTCGAGGAGACCCAGTACTTC
CASSTILEETQYF
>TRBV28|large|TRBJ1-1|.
TGTGCCAGCAGTTTCGGGGTTACTGAAGCTTTCTTT
CASSFGVTEAFF
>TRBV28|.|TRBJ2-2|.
TGTGCCAGCAGTTCCTGGAGGACCGGGGAGCTGTTTTTT
CASSSWRTGELFF
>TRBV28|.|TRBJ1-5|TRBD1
TGTGCCAGCAGACCCCGAGGACAGGGGGCGGTTCAGCCCCAGCATTTT
CASRPRGQGAVQPQHF
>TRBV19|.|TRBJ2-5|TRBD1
TGTGCCAGTAGTATCATGTGGACAGGGGAAGAGACCCAGTACTTC
CASSIMWTGEETQYF
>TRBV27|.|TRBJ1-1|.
TGTGCCAGCAGTCCCTTCACAGGGAACACTGAAGCTTTCTTT
CASSPFTGNTEAFF
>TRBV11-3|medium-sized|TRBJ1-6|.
TGTGCCAGCAGCTCTACCCCAGGGCTGCGTTCACCCCTCCACTTT
CASSSTPGLRSPLHF
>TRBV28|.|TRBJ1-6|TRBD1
TGTGCCAGCAGTTTTAGGACAGGGGGGAATTCACCCCTCCACTTT
CASSFRTGGNSPLHF
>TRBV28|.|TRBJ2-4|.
TGTGCCAGCAGTTTTGTATTGGGGGTTCAGTACTTC
CASSFVLGVQYF
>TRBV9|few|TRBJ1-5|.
TGTGCCAGCCGACAGGACGGCTTTAGCAATCAGCCCCAGCATTTT
CASRQDGFSNQPQHF
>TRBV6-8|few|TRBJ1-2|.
TGTGCCAGCAGTTACCTGGACAGTTCCTATGGCTACACCTTC
CASSYLDSSYGYTF
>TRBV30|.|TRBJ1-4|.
TGTGCCTGGAGTAAGGATACAAATGAAAAACTGTTTTTT
CAWSKDTNEKLFF
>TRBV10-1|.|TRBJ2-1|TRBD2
TGCGCCAGCAGTATTCAGCGGGATCGGAATGAGCAGTTCTTC
CASSIQRDRNEQFF
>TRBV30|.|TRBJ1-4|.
TGTGCCTGGAGTGTCGCCTGGGTAGGGGTGAATGAAAAACTGTTTTTT
CAWSVAWVGVNEKLFF
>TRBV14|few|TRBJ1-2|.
TGTGCCAGCAGCCAAGTACAGACCTATGGCTACACCTTC
CASSQVQTYGYTF
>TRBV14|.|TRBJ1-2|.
TGTGCCAGCAGCCAGGCAGGGGTCCATGGCTACACCTTC
CASSQAGVHGYTF
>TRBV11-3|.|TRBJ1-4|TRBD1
TGTGCCAGCAGCCGGGACAGCACTAATGAAAAACTGTTTTTT
CASSRDSTNEKLFF
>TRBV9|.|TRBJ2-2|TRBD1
TGTGCCAGCCGGGACAGCACCGGGGAGCTGTTTTTT
CASRDSTGELFF
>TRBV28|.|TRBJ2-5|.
TGTGCCAGCACCCCCCTCGGTAGGGGCCCCCAAGAGACCCAGTACTTC
CASTPLGRGPQETQYF
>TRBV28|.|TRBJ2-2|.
TGTGCCAGCAGTTCCTCGGGATTAGCCTCACCGAACACCGGGGAGCTGTTTTTT
CASSSSGLASPNTGELFF
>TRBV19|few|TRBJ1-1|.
TGTGCCAGTGCTAGATCTGGTACTGAAGCTTTCTTT
CASARSGTEAFF
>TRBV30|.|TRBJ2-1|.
TGTGCCTGGAGTGCGAGGGATGAGCAGTTCTTC
CAWSARDEQFF
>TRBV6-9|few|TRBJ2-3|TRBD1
TGTGCCAGCAGTGGGACAGGGGGCAAAGATACGCAGTATTTT
CASSGTGGKDTQYF
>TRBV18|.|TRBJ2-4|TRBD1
TGTGCCAGCTCACCACCTATGGGACAGGGCAACATTCAGTACTTC
CASSPPMGQGNIQYF
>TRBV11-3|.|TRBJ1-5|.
TGTGCCAGCAGCTTCGACAGGCATAGCAATCAACCCCAGCATTTT
CASSFDRHSNQPQHF
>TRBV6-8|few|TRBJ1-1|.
TGTGCCAGCAGTTTCCGGGGACGGGGGTACGGTGAAGCTTTCTTT
CASSFRGRGYGEAFF
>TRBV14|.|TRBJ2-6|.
TGTGCCAGCAGCCCGACCTCTGGGGCCAACGTCCTGACTTTC
CASSPTSGANVLTF
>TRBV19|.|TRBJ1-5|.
TGTGCCAGTAGTCCCGGGACCCTTCGAACCTATCAGCCCCAGCATTTT
CASSPGTLRTYQPQHF
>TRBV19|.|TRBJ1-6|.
TGTGCCAGTAGGGGGGTGAATAATTCACCCCTCCACTTT
CASRGVNNSPLHF
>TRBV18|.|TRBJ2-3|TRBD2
TGTGCCAGCTTTGGGAGGGAGACAGATACGCAGTATTTT
CASFGRETDTQYF
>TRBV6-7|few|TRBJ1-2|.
TGTGCCATCAGTGAGGACAGAGATGGCTACACCTTC
CAISEDRDGYTF
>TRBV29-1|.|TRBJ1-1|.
TGCAGCGTTGAAGGTTTGTTAGGGGGCACTGAAGCTTTCTTT
CSVEGLLGGTEAFF
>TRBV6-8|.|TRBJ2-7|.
TGTGCCAGCAGTTACTCGAGAAGTTCAGCTGAGCAGTACTTC
CASSYSRSSAEQYF
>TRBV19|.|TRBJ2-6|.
TGTGCCAGTAGTACCTACAACGTCCTGACTTTC
CASSTYNVLTF
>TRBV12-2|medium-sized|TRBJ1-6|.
TGTGCCGGGAGTTCAGGCAACTATAATTCACCCCTCCACTTT
CAGSSGNYNSPLHF
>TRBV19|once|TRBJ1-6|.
TGTGCCAGTAGGGGCGACCAAATGGATAATTCACCCCTCCACTTT
CASRGDQMDNSPLHF
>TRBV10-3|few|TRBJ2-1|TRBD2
TGTGCCATCAGTGAGGGGCTAGCGGGGCATAAGCAGTTCTTC
CAISEGLAGHKQFF
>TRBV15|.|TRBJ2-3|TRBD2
TGTGCCACCAGCAGAGAGGGACAGTCAGCGGGGGGACACACAGATACGCAGTATTTT
CATSREGQSAGGHTDTQYF
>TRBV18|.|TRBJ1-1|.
TGTGCCAGCTCACCCGGCTCAGGGGTGTGGACTGAAGCTTTCTTT
CASSPGSGVWTEAFF
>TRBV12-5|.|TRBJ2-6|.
TGTGCTAGTGGTTTGCCCCGGGCCAACGTCCTGACTTTC
CASGLPRANVLTF
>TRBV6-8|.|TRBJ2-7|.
TGTGCCAGCCGGGGTAAGAACGGGAACGAGCAGTACTTC
CASRGKNGNEQYF
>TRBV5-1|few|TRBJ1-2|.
TGCGCCAGCAGCTTGGATGGGGATTCAGCCCTTCGGGGCTACACCTTC
CASSLDGDSALRGYTF